This T cell receptor (beta chain) was recorded in a study of OX40 agonist ivuxolimab in advanced cancers. Overall study context: A male proportion of about 80% was recorded, with mean age about 54 years and range roughly 20 to 90. Three partial responders included one hepatocellular carcinoma patient and two cutaneous melanoma patients.

Findings of the study overall: CD4+ and CD8+ T cells in blood underwent clonal expansion by week 6 at 0.1 to 3.0 mg/kg.

The protocol was immunoSEQ multiplex PCR, while the TCRdb copy is restricted to in-frame clones and leaves out a portion. The sample holds about 150,000 clones, 93% seen once. Enrollment shut out patients with autoimmune disease history or systemic immunosuppression. On this clone: Antigen specificity is unknown.

Here the sequenced sample was CD4+ or CD8+ T cells sorted from blood, taken in a trial of the OX40 agonist ivuxolimab. The sequence was obtained from an adult with an advanced solid tumor such as melanoma, head and neck, liver or kidney cancer.

The CDR3 here is CASSPRTSGGGGELFF. The CDR3 bases are TGTGCCAGCAGCCCCCGGACTAGCGGGGGCGGGGGGGAGCTGTTTTTT. The gene calls are TRBV9 and TRBJ2-2; TRBD2 agrees at 13 bases. Germline CDR1 SGDLS, CDR2 YYNGEE. V lost 4 bases to trimming and J lost 8 bases; unmatched junction nucleotides: 8. The CDR3 runs to 16 residues.